This record looks at one T cell receptor beta chain sequence and its context. Antigen: not known. The sample originates from a study of cytomegalovirus exposure and HLA in healthy donors. The CDR3 is 15 amino acids. The germline V gene has CDR1 SGHDT and CDR2 YYEEEE. With 2 bases removed from V and 9 bases from J, the gap between germline ends came to 15 bases. Points from the study as a whole: Among TCR beta chains of equal frequency, HLA-associated ones were more clonally expanded in a later analysis.

The PCR was carried out with 60 Vbeta primers and 13 Jbeta primers. TCRdb's copy holds only in-frame clones and misses some; the assay was immunoSEQ multiplex PCR. The table lists 65,000 to 90,000 clones, more than 65% of them singletons. The sequenced material came from PBMCs. The rearrangement links TRBV5-6 to TRBJ1-6; no clear D gene. This receptor was identified in a woman aged 40 to 49 in good health and CMV-seropositive. The CDR3 region is CASSFATASGSPLHF. In nucleotides, the CDR3 is TGTGCCAGCAGCTTTGCAACAGCCAGTGGTTCACCCCTCCACTTT. Combining the CDR3 with reference TRBV5-6 and TRBJ1-6 gives the whole variable domain DAGVTQSPTHLIKTRGQQVTLRCSPKSGHDTVSWYQQALGQGPQFIFQYYEEEERQRGNFPDRFSGHQFPNYSSELNVNALLLGDSALYLCASSFATASGSPLHFGNGTRLTVT.